The clone carrying this T cell receptor (beta chain) was seen many times. Its antigen is not known. After template switching added a universal primer site, the resulting cDNA carried unique molecular identifiers. TCRdb fed the 5' RACE reads into MiXCR, producing one record per CDR3 protein. The sample has about 690,000 distinct CDR3 sequences, around 6% seen once. The J segment lost 0 bases and the V segment lost 7 bases, leaving 3 bases of the junction unmatched. The CDR3 sequence is 15 residues long. Germline CDR1 and CDR2: MGHDK and SYGVNS. The record originates from a study of identical twins. Study conclusions and caveats: Sequences that were beta out-of-frame showed weaker excess twin sharing. It was out-of-frame TCR alpha sharing in monozygotic twins that models underestimated.

Source material: naive T cells sorted from blood. The chain links TRBV25-1 to TRBJ2-1; 10 nucleotides align to TRBD2. The sequence came from a man aged 18 to 30 in good health. The CDR3 bases are TGTGCCAGCAAACTAGCGGGGAGCTCCTACAATGAGCAGTTCTTC. Amino acid sequence: CASKLAGSSYNEQFF.